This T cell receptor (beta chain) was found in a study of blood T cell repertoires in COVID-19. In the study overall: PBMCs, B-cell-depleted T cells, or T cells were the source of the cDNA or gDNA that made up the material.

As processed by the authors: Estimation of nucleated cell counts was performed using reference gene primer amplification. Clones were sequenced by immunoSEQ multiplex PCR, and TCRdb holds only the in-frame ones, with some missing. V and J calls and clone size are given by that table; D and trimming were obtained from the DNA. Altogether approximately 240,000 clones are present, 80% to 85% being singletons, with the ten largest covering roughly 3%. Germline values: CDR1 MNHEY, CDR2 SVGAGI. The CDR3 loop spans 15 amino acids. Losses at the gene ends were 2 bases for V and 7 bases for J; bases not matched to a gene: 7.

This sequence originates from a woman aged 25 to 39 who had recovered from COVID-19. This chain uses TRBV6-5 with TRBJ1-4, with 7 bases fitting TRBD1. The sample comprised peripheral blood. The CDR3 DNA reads TGTGCCAGCAGTTACGCAGGGGGTCTTGGTGAAAAACTGTTTTTT. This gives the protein CASSYAGGLGEKLFF.